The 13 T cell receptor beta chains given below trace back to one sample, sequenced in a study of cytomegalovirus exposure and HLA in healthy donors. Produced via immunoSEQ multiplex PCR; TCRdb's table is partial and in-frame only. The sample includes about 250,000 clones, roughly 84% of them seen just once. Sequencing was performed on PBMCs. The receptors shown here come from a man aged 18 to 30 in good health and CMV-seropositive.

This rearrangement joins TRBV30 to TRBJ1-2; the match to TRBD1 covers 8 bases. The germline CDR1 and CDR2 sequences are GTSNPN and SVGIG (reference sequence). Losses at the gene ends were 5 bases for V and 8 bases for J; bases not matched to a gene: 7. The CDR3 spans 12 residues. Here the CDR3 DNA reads TGTGCCTGGGCGATTGACAGGGGAGGCTACACCTTC. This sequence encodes CAWAIDRGGYTF. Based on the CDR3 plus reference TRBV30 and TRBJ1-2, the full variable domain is SQTIHQWPATLVQPVGSPLSLECTVEGTSNPNLYWYRQAAGRGLQLLFYSVGIGQISSEVPQNLSASRPQDRQFILSSKKLLLSDSGFYLCAWAIDRGGYTFGSGTRLTVV.

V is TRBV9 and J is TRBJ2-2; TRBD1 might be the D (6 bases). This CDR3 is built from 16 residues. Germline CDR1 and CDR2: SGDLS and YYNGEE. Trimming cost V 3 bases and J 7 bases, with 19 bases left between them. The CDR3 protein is CASSAPATGFGGELFF. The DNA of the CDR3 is TGTGCCAGCAGCGCTCCGGCCACAGGGTTTGGCGGGGAGCTGTTTTTT.

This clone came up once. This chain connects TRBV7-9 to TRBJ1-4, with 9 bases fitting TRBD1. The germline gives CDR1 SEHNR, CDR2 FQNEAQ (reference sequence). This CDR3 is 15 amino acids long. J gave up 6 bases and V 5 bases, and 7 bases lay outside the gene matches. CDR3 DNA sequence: TGTGCCAGCAGCGCCCGGGACAGGGTTGATGAAAAACTGTTTTTT. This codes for CASSARDRVDEKLFF.

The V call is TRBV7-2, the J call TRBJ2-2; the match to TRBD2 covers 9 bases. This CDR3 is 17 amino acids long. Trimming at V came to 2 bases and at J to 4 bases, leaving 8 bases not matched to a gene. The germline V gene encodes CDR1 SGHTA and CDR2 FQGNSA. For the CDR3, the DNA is TGTGCCAGCAGCTTATACTCAGCGGGAGGCCTCACCGGGGAGCTGTTTTTT. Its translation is CASSLYSAGGLTGELFF.

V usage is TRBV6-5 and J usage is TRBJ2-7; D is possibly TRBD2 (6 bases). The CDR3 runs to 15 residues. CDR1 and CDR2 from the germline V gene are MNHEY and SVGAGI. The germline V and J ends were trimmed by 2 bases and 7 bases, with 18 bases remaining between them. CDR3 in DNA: TGTGCCAGCAGTTACCGAGGAGGGCCTTGGTGGGAGCAGTACTTC. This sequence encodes CASSYRGGPWWEQYF.

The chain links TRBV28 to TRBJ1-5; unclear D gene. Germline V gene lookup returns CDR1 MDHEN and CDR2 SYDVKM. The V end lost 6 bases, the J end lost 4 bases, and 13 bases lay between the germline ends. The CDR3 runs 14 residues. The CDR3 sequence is CASRLSGWNQPQHF. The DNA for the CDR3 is TGTGCCAGCAGACTATCGGGGTGGAATCAGCCCCAGCATTTT.

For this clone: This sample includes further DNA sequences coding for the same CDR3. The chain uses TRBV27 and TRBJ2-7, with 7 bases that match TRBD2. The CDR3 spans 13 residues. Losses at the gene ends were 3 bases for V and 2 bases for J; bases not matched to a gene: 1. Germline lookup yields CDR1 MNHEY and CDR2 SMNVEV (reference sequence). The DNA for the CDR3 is TGTGCCAGCAGTTTGGCGGGAGCCTACGAGCAGTACTTC. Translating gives CASSLAGAYEQYF.

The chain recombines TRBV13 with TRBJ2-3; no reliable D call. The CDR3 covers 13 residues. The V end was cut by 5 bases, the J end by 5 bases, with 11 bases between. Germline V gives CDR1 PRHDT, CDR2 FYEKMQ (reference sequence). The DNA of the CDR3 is TGTGCCAGCAGCCTAAGGAAGGGAGATACGCAGTATTTT. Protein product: CASSLRKGDTQYF.

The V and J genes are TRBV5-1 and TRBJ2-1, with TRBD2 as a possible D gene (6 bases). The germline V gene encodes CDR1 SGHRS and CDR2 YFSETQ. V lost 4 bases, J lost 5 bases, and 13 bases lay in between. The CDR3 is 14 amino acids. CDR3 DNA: TGCGCCAGCAGCCCCGGGGGTAGGGACAATGAGCAGTTCTTC. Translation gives CASSPGGRDNEQFF.

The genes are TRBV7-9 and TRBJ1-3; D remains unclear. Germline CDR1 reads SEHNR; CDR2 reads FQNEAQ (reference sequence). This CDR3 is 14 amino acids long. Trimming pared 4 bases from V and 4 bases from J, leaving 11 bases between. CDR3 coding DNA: TGTGCCAGCAGCTCCGGGTTGTCCGGAAACACCATATATTTT. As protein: CASSSGLSGNTIYF.

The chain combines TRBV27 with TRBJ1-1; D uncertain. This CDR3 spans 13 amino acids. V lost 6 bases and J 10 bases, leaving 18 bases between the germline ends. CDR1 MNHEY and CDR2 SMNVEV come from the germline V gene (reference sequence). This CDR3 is CASSDFSRRVAFF. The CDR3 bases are TGTGCCAGCAGCGATTTTAGTAGGAGGGTAGCTTTCTTT.

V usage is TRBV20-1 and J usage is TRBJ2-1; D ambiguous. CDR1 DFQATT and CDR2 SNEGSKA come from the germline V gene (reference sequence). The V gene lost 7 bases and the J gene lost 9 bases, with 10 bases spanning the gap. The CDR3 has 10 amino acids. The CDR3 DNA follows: TGCAGTGTTCCCCGTGCTGAGCAGTTCTTC. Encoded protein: CSVPRAEQFF.

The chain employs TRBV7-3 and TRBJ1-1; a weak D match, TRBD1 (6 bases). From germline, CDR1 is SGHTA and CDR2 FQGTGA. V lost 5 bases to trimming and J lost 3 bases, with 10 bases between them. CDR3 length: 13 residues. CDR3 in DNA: TGTGCCAGCAGCCTACAGGGTGACACTGAAGCTTTCTTT. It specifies CASSLQGDTEAFF.